This T cell receptor (beta chain) was profiled in a study of molecular identifiers for immune sequencing clone quantification. Germline CDR1 is MDHEN and CDR2 is SYDVKM. This CDR3 has 13 residues. TCRdb re-derived calls from the PCR reads in MiXCR, one entry per CDR3 protein. Seen here are around 320,000 distinct CDR3 sequences, roughly 23% observed once, and the top ten hold 0.65% to 0.75%. The clonotype was recovered from a human donor in good health. Some libraries in this study had Jurkat cell RNA spiked in. The chain uses TRBV28 and TRBJ2-1, with a tentative D call TRBD1 (5 bases). The sample consisted of naive CD8+ T cells from blood, with Jurkat cell RNA spiked in. As for subset: FACS-sorted CD8+CD4-CCR7+CD45RA+ naive T cells. CDR3 in DNA: TGTGCTACCTCGGACAACTCCTACAATGAGCAGTTCTTC. Its protein is CATSDNSYNEQFF.